A selection of T cell receptor beta chains follows, all from one sample in a study of T-cell memory formation after mild COVID-19. TCRdb reprocessed the 5' RACE reads via MiXCR and lists one record per CDR3 protein. The table has roughly 340,000 distinct CDR3 sequences, less than 20% seen once; the top ten hold around 24%. Sequencing input: PBMCs or a T cell subset sorted from them (not recorded which). These TCRs come from a man between 18 and 35 years old who had mild COVID-19 (a few samples of this study predate the infection). Cell type and time point are not known. The CDR3 runs from the conserved cysteine through the conserved F or W. D genes are given only for firm matches.

j_call: TRBJ2-3; v_call: TRBV7-8; d_call: .; cdr3_length: 13; cdr3_aa: CASSPPKIDTQYF
j_call: TRBJ2-4; v_call: TRBV15; d_call: .; cdr3_length: 14; cdr3_aa: CATRRGLAKNIQYF
j_call: TRBJ1-5; v_call: TRBV20-1; d_call: TRBD1; cdr3_length: 13; cdr3_aa: CSARTTGDQPQHF
j_call: TRBJ1-5; v_call: TRBV7-2; d_call: .; cdr3_length: 16; cdr3_aa: CASSSQSLYSNQPQHF
j_call: TRBJ2-1; v_call: TRBV28; d_call: .; cdr3_length: 15; cdr3_aa: CASSRGEAGYNEQFF
j_call: TRBJ2-1; v_call: TRBV5-1; d_call: TRBD1; cdr3_length: 15; cdr3_aa: CASSWGDRSYNEQFF
j_call: TRBJ2-3; v_call: TRBV27; d_call: .; cdr3_length: 13; cdr3_aa: CASSIGLTDTQYF
j_call: TRBJ2-2; v_call: TRBV5-1; d_call: TRBD2; cdr3_length: 15; cdr3_aa: CASSLGLAVTGELFF
j_call: TRBJ1-2; v_call: TRBV7-2; d_call: .; cdr3_length: 12; cdr3_aa: CASSLRIDGYTF
j_call: TRBJ2-7; v_call: TRBV5-1; d_call: .; cdr3_length: 14; cdr3_aa: CASSFTGGRYEQYF
j_call: TRBJ1-5; v_call: TRBV12-3/TRBV12-4; d_call: .; cdr3_length: 14; cdr3_aa: CASSLTDSNQPQHF
j_call: TRBJ2-3; v_call: TRBV13; d_call: TRBD1; cdr3_length: 16; cdr3_aa: CASSFRGLGVTDTQYF
j_call: TRBJ2-1; v_call: TRBV5-6; d_call: TRBD2; cdr3_length: 17; cdr3_aa: CASSSRTSGGQNNEQFF
j_call: TRBJ2-7; v_call: TRBV6-5; d_call: .; cdr3_length: 15; cdr3_aa: CASSPTWQGPYEQYF
j_call: TRBJ2-3; v_call: TRBV5-1; d_call: TRBD2; cdr3_length: 15; cdr3_aa: CASSLAPSGGDTQYF
j_call: TRBJ2-4; v_call: TRBV6-5; d_call: TRBD1; cdr3_length: 15; cdr3_aa: CASSTTGTDINIQYF
j_call: TRBJ1-1; v_call: TRBV6-5; d_call: .; cdr3_length: 13; cdr3_aa: CASSYSTGRGAFF
j_call: TRBJ2-1; v_call: TRBV20-1; d_call: .; cdr3_length: 14; cdr3_aa: CSARGSVSYNEQFF
j_call: TRBJ2-3; v_call: TRBV4-1; d_call: TRBD1; cdr3_length: 16; cdr3_aa: CASSLGTRGRGDTQYF
j_call: TRBJ1-2; v_call: TRBV4-3; d_call: .; cdr3_length: 14; cdr3_aa: CASSPTHDRYGYTF
j_call: TRBJ2-5; v_call: TRBV7-2; d_call: .; cdr3_length: 12; cdr3_aa: CASSLGPETQYF
j_call: TRBJ1-5; v_call: TRBV4-1; d_call: .; cdr3_length: 13; cdr3_aa: CASSPPDGQPQHF
j_call: TRBJ2-2; v_call: TRBV4-3; d_call: .; cdr3_length: 16; cdr3_aa: CASSQEWQGYTGELFF
j_call: TRBJ1-6; v_call: TRBV19; d_call: .; cdr3_length: 17; cdr3_aa: CASKGTPQGTYNSPLHF
j_call: TRBJ2-4; v_call: TRBV20-1; d_call: TRBD1; cdr3_length: 14; cdr3_aa: CSADRGRAKNIQYF
j_call: TRBJ2-2; v_call: TRBV20-1; d_call: TRBD1; cdr3_length: 17; cdr3_aa: CSAKKDRGLPIAGELFF
j_call: TRBJ2-5; v_call: TRBV6-1; d_call: .; cdr3_length: 14; cdr3_aa: CASRAAGSQETQYF
j_call: TRBJ1-2; v_call: TRBV25-1; d_call: .; cdr3_length: 14; cdr3_aa: CASSGETGARGYTF
j_call: TRBJ2-3; v_call: TRBV6-5; d_call: .; cdr3_length: 14; cdr3_aa: CASRRIPQMDTQYF
j_call: TRBJ2-3; v_call: TRBV24-1; d_call: .; cdr3_length: 13; cdr3_aa: CASQDSNTDTQYF
j_call: TRBJ1-1; v_call: TRBV11-3; d_call: .; cdr3_length: 15; cdr3_aa: CASSLGSAPDREAFF
j_call: TRBJ2-7; v_call: TRBV7-9; d_call: .; cdr3_length: 13; cdr3_aa: CASSLGVPYEQYF
j_call: TRBJ2-3; v_call: TRBV25-1; d_call: TRBD2; cdr3_length: 16; cdr3_aa: CASSEPLSGGLDTQYF
j_call: TRBJ2-1; v_call: TRBV7-9; d_call: TRBD2; cdr3_length: 13; cdr3_aa: CASRGSGKDEQFF
j_call: TRBJ2-5; v_call: TRBV4-1; d_call: .; cdr3_length: 14; cdr3_aa: CASSPLPGKETQYF
j_call: TRBJ2-1; v_call: TRBV2; d_call: TRBD1; cdr3_length: 14; cdr3_aa: CASSLQGVSNEQFF
j_call: TRBJ1-1; v_call: TRBV7-6; d_call: .; cdr3_length: 13; cdr3_aa: CASSLAGFTEAFF
j_call: TRBJ2-7; v_call: TRBV6-6; d_call: .; cdr3_length: 14; cdr3_aa: CASSFNQEGYEQYF
j_call: TRBJ2-5; v_call: TRBV6-5; d_call: TRBD2; cdr3_length: 15; cdr3_aa: CASSYQRGVQETQYF
j_call: TRBJ2-3; v_call: TRBV5-6; d_call: TRBD1; cdr3_length: 15; cdr3_aa: CASSRPDRGTDTQYF
j_call: TRBJ2-2; v_call: TRBV7-2; d_call: TRBD1; cdr3_length: 14; cdr3_aa: CASSSRTGPGELFF
j_call: TRBJ1-5; v_call: TRBV5-1; d_call: .; cdr3_length: 15; cdr3_aa: CASRSGSGSNQPQHF
j_call: TRBJ2-3; v_call: TRBV20-1; d_call: .; cdr3_length: 13; cdr3_aa: CSASEGEADTQYF
j_call: TRBJ2-7; v_call: TRBV6-6; d_call: .; cdr3_length: 14; cdr3_aa: CASSYIAETYEQYF
j_call: TRBJ2-5; v_call: TRBV4-3; d_call: TRBD2; cdr3_length: 16; cdr3_aa: CASRPGLAGRQETQYF
j_call: TRBJ2-5; v_call: TRBV10-3; d_call: .; cdr3_length: 13; cdr3_aa: CAISGGVRETQYF
j_call: TRBJ2-7; v_call: TRBV9; d_call: .; cdr3_length: 13; cdr3_aa: CASSVDGTYEQYF
j_call: TRBJ2-1; v_call: TRBV5-5; d_call: TRBD1; cdr3_length: 13; cdr3_aa: CASRRTGGNEQFF
j_call: TRBJ2-5; v_call: TRBV20-1; d_call: TRBD2; cdr3_length: 16; cdr3_aa: CSVGGTSGGYQETQYF
j_call: TRBJ1-1; v_call: TRBV7-2; d_call: .; cdr3_length: 12; cdr3_aa: CASLQGNTEAFF
j_call: TRBJ2-5; v_call: TRBV11-2; d_call: .; cdr3_length: 15; cdr3_aa: CASSLDGPYQETQYF
j_call: TRBJ2-1; v_call: TRBV24-1; d_call: .; cdr3_length: 16; cdr3_aa: CATSDFSERSGNEQFF
j_call: TRBJ2-3; v_call: TRBV20-1; d_call: .; cdr3_length: 12; cdr3_aa: CSASASTDTQYF
j_call: TRBJ2-1; v_call: TRBV3-1; d_call: .; cdr3_length: 17; cdr3_aa: CASSPTPGQGPYNEQFF